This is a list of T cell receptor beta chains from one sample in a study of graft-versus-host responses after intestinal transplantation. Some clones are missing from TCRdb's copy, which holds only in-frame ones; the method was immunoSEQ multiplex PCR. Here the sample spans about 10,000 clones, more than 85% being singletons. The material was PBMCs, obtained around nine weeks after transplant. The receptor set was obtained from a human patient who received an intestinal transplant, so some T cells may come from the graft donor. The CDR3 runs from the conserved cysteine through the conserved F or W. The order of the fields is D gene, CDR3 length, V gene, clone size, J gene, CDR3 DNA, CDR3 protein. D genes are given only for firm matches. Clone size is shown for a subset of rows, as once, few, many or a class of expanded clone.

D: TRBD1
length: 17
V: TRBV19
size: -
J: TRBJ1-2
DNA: TGTGCCAGTAAGGAAGGGACAGGGGGGAAGGACGAGCTAGGCTACACCTTC
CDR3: CASKEGTGGKDELGYTF

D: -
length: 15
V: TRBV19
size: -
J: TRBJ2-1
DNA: TGTGCCAGTAGTGGCAGGGCCTACGACTACAATGAGCAGTTCTTC
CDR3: CASSGRAYDYNEQFF

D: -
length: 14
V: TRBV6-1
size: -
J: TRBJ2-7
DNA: TGTGCCAGCAGTGAACAGGACCTGTTTCCCGAGCAGTACTTC
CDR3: CASSEQDLFPEQYF

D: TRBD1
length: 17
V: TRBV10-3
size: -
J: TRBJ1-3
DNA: TGTGCCACCAACCACCGGGACAGATTTACCTCTGGAAACACCATATATTTT
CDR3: CATNHRDRFTSGNTIYF

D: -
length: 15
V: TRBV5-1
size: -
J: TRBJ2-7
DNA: TGCGCCAGCAGCTTGTCTTCCCCGAGCTCCTACGAGCAGTACTTC
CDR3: CASSLSSPSSYEQYF

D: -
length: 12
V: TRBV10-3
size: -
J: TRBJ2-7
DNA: TGTGCCACCAGCGAGAACTCGATGGAGCAGTACTTC
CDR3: CATSENSMEQYF

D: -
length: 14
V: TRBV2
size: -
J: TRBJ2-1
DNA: TGTGCCAGCAGCGACGAGAGAGGGAACAATGAGCAGTTCTTC
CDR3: CASSDERGNNEQFF

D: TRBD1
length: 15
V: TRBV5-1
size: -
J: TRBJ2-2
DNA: TGCGCCAGCAGCTTGCGACAGGGGAACACCGGGGAGCTGTTTTTT
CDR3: CASSLRQGNTGELFF

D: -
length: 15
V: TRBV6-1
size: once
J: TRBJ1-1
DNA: TGTGCCAGCAGTCTCTCGACCGCAGGGAACACTGAAGCTTTCTTT
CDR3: CASSLSTAGNTEAFF

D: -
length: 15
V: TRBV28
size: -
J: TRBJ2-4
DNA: TGTGCCAGCAGTTTGTTGTTGGGTTCCAAAAACATTCAGTACTTC
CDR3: CASSLLLGSKNIQYF

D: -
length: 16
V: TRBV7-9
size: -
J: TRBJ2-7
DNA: TGTGCCAGCAGCTTAGCCCCTGGCGCGGACCCCTACGAGCAGTACTTC
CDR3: CASSLAPGADPYEQYF

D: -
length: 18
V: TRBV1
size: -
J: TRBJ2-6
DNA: TGCACCAGCAGACCAAGCTGTTTGGCACAAAGTCGGGCCAACGTCCTGACTTTC
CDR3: CTSRPSCLAQSRANVLTF